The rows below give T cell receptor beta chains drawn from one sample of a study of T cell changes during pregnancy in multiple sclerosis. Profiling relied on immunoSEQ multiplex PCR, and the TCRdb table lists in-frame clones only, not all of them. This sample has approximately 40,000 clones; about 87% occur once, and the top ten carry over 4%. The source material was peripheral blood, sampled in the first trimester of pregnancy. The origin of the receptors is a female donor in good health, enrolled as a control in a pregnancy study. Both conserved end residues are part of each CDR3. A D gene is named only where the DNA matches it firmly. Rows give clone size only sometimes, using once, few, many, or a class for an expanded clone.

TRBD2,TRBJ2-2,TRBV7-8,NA,TGTGCCAGCAGCTCTAGCGGGAGCGGCACCGGGGAGCTGTTTTTT,CASSSSGSGTGELFF
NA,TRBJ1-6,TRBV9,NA,TGTGCCAGCAGCGCTGCGTCCTTTAATTCACCCCTCCACTTT,CASSAASFNSPLHF
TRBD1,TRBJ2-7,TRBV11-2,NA,TGTGCCAGCAGCCAAACCAGGGGGACAGCGGTGCGGGAGCAGTACTTC,CASSQTRGTAVREQYF
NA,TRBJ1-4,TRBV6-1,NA,TGTGCCAGCAGTGAAACTCCGGGACGGTGGAGGGGTAATGAAAAACTGTTTTTT,CASSETPGRWRGNEKLFF
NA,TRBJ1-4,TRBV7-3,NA,TGTGCCAGCAGCTTAAAACCGGACAAGGCAAATGAAAAACTGTTTTTT,CASSLKPDKANEKLFF
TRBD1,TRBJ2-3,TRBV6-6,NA,TGTGCCAGCAGTCCAATACCGGGACAGGGTGCAGATACGCAGTATTTT,CASSPIPGQGADTQYF
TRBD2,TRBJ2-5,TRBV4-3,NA,TGCGCCAGCAGCTTGGGACTAGCGTTCTCCCCTCTTCGAGAGACCCAGTACTTC,CASSLGLAFSPLRETQYF
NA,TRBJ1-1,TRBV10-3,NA,TGTGCCATCAGTGAGTTGACAGGCGTTAACACTGAAGCTTTCTTT,CAISELTGVNTEAFF
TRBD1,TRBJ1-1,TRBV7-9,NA,TGTGCCAGCAGCTTAGGGACAGGAGCTGAAGCTTTCTTT,CASSLGTGAEAFF
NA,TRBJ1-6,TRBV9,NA,TGTGCCAGCAGCAGATACAGGTATAATTCACCCCTCCACTTT,CASSRYRYNSPLHF
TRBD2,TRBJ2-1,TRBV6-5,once,TGTGCCAGCAGCCCGAGGGACTATCAGAACAATGAGCAGTTCTTC,CASSPRDYQNNEQFF
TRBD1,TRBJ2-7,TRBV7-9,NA,TGTGCCAGCAGCTTAGAGGGGGCGAGGGCCTACGAGCAGTACTTC,CASSLEGARAYEQYF